This entry lists 7 T cell receptor beta chains sequenced from one sample in a study of T cell repertoires in cytomegalovirus infection. Antigens for these TCRs are unknown. Using its own MiXCR run on the reads, TCRdb lists one record per CDR3 protein. The sample includes 50,000 to 65,000 distinct CDR3 sequences, about 18% of them seen just once. This material consisted of CD8+ T cells from cultured PBMCs, taken from culture after CMV antigen stimulation. Receptor source: a human donor in good health (CMV status not recorded). Some clones in this sample may be carry-over from other donors' samples.

This clonotype has just a few counts. The rearrangement links TRBV7-9 to TRBJ1-2, with D hard to call. The germline V gene encodes CDR1 SEHNR and CDR2 FQNEAQ (reference sequence). The CDR3 loop spans 14 amino acids. V lost 3 bases and J lost 4, with 12 bases in between. The CDR3 spells CASSFVAGLYGYTF. Written as DNA, the CDR3 is TGTGCCAGCAGCTTTGTTGCCGGACTCTATGGCTACACCTTC. Drawing the rest from reference TRBV7-9 and TRBJ1-2, the complete variable domain is DTGVSQNPRHKITKRGQNVTFRCDPISEHNRLYWYRQTLGQGPEFLTYFQNEAQLEKSRLLSDRFSAERPKGSFSTLEIQRTEQGDSAMYLCASSFVAGLYGYTFGSGTRLTVV.

The sample holds one count of this clonotype. Being one base from a much bigger clone, this may be a read error. The gene calls are TRBV29-1 and TRBJ2-6, with D possibly TRBD1 on 5 matching bases. The CDR3 covers 14 residues. Germline V CDR1 and CDR2: SQVTM, ANQGSEA. CDR3 coding DNA: TGCAGCGCCCGACAGAACTCTGGGGCCAACGGCCTGACTTTC. It encodes CSARQNSGANGLTF.

This chain uses TRBV7-8 with TRBJ1-1; D uncertain. V lost 6 bases, J lost 6 bases, and 23 bases lay in between. The CDR3 consists of 16 residues. Germline V lookup: CDR1 SGHVS, CDR2 FQNEAQ. CDR3 DNA: TGTGCCAGCAGTCCTAGTGGGCTAGCCGGGTTAGCTGAAGCTTTCTTT. As protein: CASSPSGLAGLAEAFF.

This clonotype appeared a few times. V gene TRBV19 combines with J gene TRBJ1-1; D may be TRBD1 (5 bases). The germline V gene encodes CDR1 LNHDA and CDR2 SQIVND (reference sequence). The V and J ends lost 2 bases and 1 base respectively, with 20 bases between them. The CDR3 is 18 amino acids. The CDR3, as DNA: TGTGCCAGTAGTATAATTAAGACAGTAGGTACCTGGAACACTGAAGCTTTCTTT. Its translation is CASSIIKTVGTWNTEAFF.

This clonotype was detected only a few times. V and J are TRBV7-6 and TRBJ2-4; D may be TRBD2 (5 bases). The CDR3 is made up of 13 amino acids. CDR1 is SGHVS, CDR2 FNYEAQ, per germline. Trimming cost V 0 bases and J 8 bases, with 8 bases left between them. CDR3 region: CASSLAIGDIQYF. The CDR3 bases are TGTGCCAGCAGCTTAGCGATCGGGGACATTCAGTACTTC.

The CDR3 nucleotides are TGTGCCAGCAGCTCGCCGGGACTAGCGGGCGAGCAGTACTTC. Protein sequence: CASSSPGLAGEQYF. The genes are TRBV7-2 and TRBJ2-7; 12 nucleotides align to TRBD2. CDR1 and CDR2 (germline): SGHTA, FQGNSA. CDR3 size: 14 residues. Trimming at V came to 4 bases and at J to 6 bases, leaving 4 bases not matched to a gene. Based on the CDR3 plus reference TRBV7-2 and TRBJ2-7, the full variable domain is GAGVSQSPSNKVTEKGKDVELRCDPISGHTALYWYRQSLGQGLEFLIYFQGNSAPDKSGLPSDRFSAERTGGSVSTLTIQRTQQEDSAVYLCASSSPGLAGEQYFGPGTRLTVT.

The chain carries TRBV7-6 and TRBJ2-7, with TRBD2 as a possible D gene (5 bases). Germline V gene data show CDR1 as SGHVS and CDR2 as FNYEAQ. The CDR3 contains 12 residues. Trimming took 1 base from V and 6 from J, leaving 7 bases between them. Written as DNA, the CDR3 is TGTGCCAGCAGCTTAGGAGGGAGCGAGCAGTACTTC. This encodes CASSLGGSEQYF. The whole variable domain, filled in from reference TRBV7-6 and TRBJ2-7, reads GAGVSQSPRYKVTKRGQDVALRCDPISGHVSLYWYRQALGQGPEFLTYFNYEAQQDKSGLPNDRFSAERPEGSISTLTIQRTEQRDSAMYRCASSLGGSEQYFGPGTRLTVT.